Listed below are T cell receptor beta chains from one sample, sequenced in a study of blood T cells in healthy people across ages. TCRdb re-called the 5' RACE reads through MiXCR, storing one row per CDR3 protein. The table shows fewer than 750,000 distinct CDR3 sequences, with under 55% occurring only once. The source material was blood. The receptors stem from a man of 80 years or more in good health. Both conserved end residues are part of each CDR3. Fields, in order: D gene, clone size, V gene, J gene, CDR3 DNA, CDR3 protein. A D gene is named only where the DNA matches it firmly. Clone sizes are given selectively: once, few, many, or a class where the clone is expanded.

D gene: TRBD1
clone size: few
V gene: TRBV4-2
J gene: TRBJ2-5
CDR3 DNA: TGTGCCAGCAGCCAAGATCGACAGGGTGGGTCTGAGACCCAGTACTTC
CDR3 protein: CASSQDRQGGSETQYF

D gene: -
clone size: -
V gene: TRBV4-1
J gene: TRBJ2-4
CDR3 DNA: TGCGCCAACAGCCAAGATCCCCCAGGGACGAAAAACATTCAGTACTTC
CDR3 protein: CANSQDPPGTKNIQYF

D gene: TRBD2
clone size: -
V gene: TRBV6-5
J gene: TRBJ2-5
CDR3 DNA: TGTGCCAGCAAGCCGGGACTAGAAGAGACCCAGTACTTC
CDR3 protein: CASKPGLEETQYF

D gene: -
clone size: -
V gene: TRBV6-6
J gene: TRBJ2-7
CDR3 DNA: TGTGCCAGCGGTTACATGTCGACAATACAAGAGGCCCAGTACTTC
CDR3 protein: CASGYMSTIQEAQYF

D gene: TRBD1
clone size: few
V gene: TRBV3-1
J gene: TRBJ2-7
CDR3 DNA: TGTGCCAGCAGCCAATTTTCCACAGGGGCCTACGAGCAGTACTTC
CDR3 protein: CASSQFSTGAYEQYF

D gene: -
clone size: -
V gene: TRBV6-5
J gene: TRBJ2-2
CDR3 DNA: TGTGCCAGCAGTCGCGAGGGGGGGAGAACCGGGGAGCTGTTTTTT
CDR3 protein: CASSREGGRTGELFF

D gene: -
clone size: few
V gene: TRBV2
J gene: TRBJ2-3
CDR3 DNA: TGTGCCAGCAGTGAAGTCCGGGACCGGGATACGCAGTATTTT
CDR3 protein: CASSEVRDRDTQYF

D gene: TRBD1
clone size: -
V gene: TRBV5-1
J gene: TRBJ1-4
CDR3 DNA: TGCGCCAGCGCCACAGGGGTGGATAATGAAAAACTGTTTTTT
CDR3 protein: CASATGVDNEKLFF

D gene: TRBD1
clone size: few
V gene: TRBV20-1
J gene: TRBJ1-2
CDR3 DNA: TGCAGTGCTAGAAACGACAGGGCCTATGGCTACACCTTC
CDR3 protein: CSARNDRAYGYTF

D gene: -
clone size: few
V gene: TRBV4-3
J gene: TRBJ1-2
CDR3 DNA: TGCGCCAGCAGCCAAGGGACGTATGGCTACACCTTC
CDR3 protein: CASSQGTYGYTF

D gene: -
clone size: once
V gene: TRBV5-1
J gene: TRBJ2-1
CDR3 DNA: TGCGCCAGCACCCTGGAGGGAAGAAGCTCCTACAATGAGCAGTTCTTC
CDR3 protein: CASTLEGRSSYNEQFF

D gene: TRBD1
clone size: -
V gene: TRBV7-8
J gene: TRBJ1-4
CDR3 DNA: TGTGCCAGCAGCCCCCGGGACAGGGCTAATGAAAAACTGTTTTTT
CDR3 protein: CASSPRDRANEKLFF

D gene: -
clone size: -
V gene: TRBV4-2
J gene: TRBJ2-6
CDR3 DNA: TGTGCCAGCAGCCAAGAGTTGAGGGTCGGGGCCAACGTCCTGACTTTC
CDR3 protein: CASSQELRVGANVLTF

D gene: TRBD2
clone size: -
V gene: TRBV20-1
J gene: TRBJ2-1
CDR3 DNA: TGCAGTGCTAGATTCGAAGCGGGAGCGATCTACAATGAGCAGTTCTTC
CDR3 protein: CSARFEAGAIYNEQFF

D gene: TRBD2
clone size: -
V gene: TRBV6-5
J gene: TRBJ2-7
CDR3 DNA: TGTGCCAGCAGTTACTCGGTGGCTAGCGGGGGACACTCCTACGAGCAGTACTTC
CDR3 protein: CASSYSVASGGHSYEQYF

D gene: -
clone size: once
V gene: TRBV4-3
J gene: TRBJ1-2
CDR3 DNA: TGCGCCAGCAGCCAAGATCCCCGGGACGCTATAGGCTACACCTTC
CDR3 protein: CASSQDPRDAIGYTF

D gene: -
clone size: -
V gene: TRBV4-2
J gene: TRBJ2-1
CDR3 DNA: TGTGCCAGCAGCCAAGACGGGACGGGACCCCTCAATGAGCAGTTCTTC
CDR3 protein: CASSQDGTGPLNEQFF

D gene: -
clone size: -
V gene: TRBV6-6
J gene: TRBJ1-1
CDR3 DNA: TGTGCCAGCACTAAAGGCTCAGGGACGGGAAACACTGAAGCTTTCTTT
CDR3 protein: CASTKGSGTGNTEAFF

D gene: -
clone size: -
V gene: TRBV6-5
J gene: TRBJ2-5
CDR3 DNA: TGTACCAGCAGTTACGGGGAAAGCACAGATACGCAGTACTTC
CDR3 protein: CTSSYGESTDTQYF

D gene: -
clone size: -
V gene: TRBV18
J gene: TRBJ2-2
CDR3 DNA: TGTGCCAGCTCACACTCCAGGGCCCCGAACACCGGGGAGCTGTTTTTT
CDR3 protein: CASSHSRAPNTGELFF

D gene: -
clone size: -
V gene: TRBV4-1
J gene: TRBJ2-7
CDR3 DNA: TGCGCCAGCAGCCAATACGAAAACTACAATGAGCAGTACTTC
CDR3 protein: CASSQYENYNEQYF

D gene: -
clone size: -
V gene: TRBV6-2/TRBV6-3
J gene: TRBJ2-5
CDR3 DNA: TGTGCCAGCAGTTACCGACCGACGGAGACCCAGTACTTC
CDR3 protein: CASSYRPTETQYF

D gene: -
clone size: -
V gene: TRBV20-1
J gene: TRBJ1-4
CDR3 DNA: TGCAGTCCTAGTGGGCCACCTAATGAAAAACTGTTTTTT
CDR3 protein: CSPSGPPNEKLFF

D gene: -
clone size: -
V gene: TRBV12-3/TRBV12-4
J gene: TRBJ2-1
CDR3 DNA: TGTGCCAGCAGTTTAGGCGGGATGACTTACAATGAGCAGTTCTTC
CDR3 protein: CASSLGGMTYNEQFF

D gene: -
clone size: -
V gene: TRBV25-1
J gene: TRBJ2-3
CDR3 DNA: TGTGCCAGCAGTGGCCTCCGGGGACCCCCGCTTGGAGATACGCAGTATTTT
CDR3 protein: CASSGLRGPPLGDTQYF

D gene: -
clone size: once
V gene: TRBV9
J gene: TRBJ1-4
CDR3 DNA: TGTGCCAGCAGCGTAGACGGGGCGGCTAATGAAAAACTGTTTTTT
CDR3 protein: CASSVDGAANEKLFF

D gene: TRBD1
clone size: -
V gene: TRBV29-1
J gene: TRBJ1-1
CDR3 DNA: TGCAGCGTTGAAGTGGGACAGGGGGCCACTGAAGCTTTCTTT
CDR3 protein: CSVEVGQGATEAFF

D gene: -
clone size: -
V gene: TRBV15
J gene: TRBJ1-4
CDR3 DNA: TGTGCCACGAGTCCAGGAGATACTGGCGAAAAACTGTTTTTT
CDR3 protein: CATSPGDTGEKLFF

D gene: -
clone size: -
V gene: TRBV2
J gene: TRBJ2-6
CDR3 DNA: TGTGCCAGCAGTGAACTACCGTCTGGGGCCAACGTCCTGACTTTC
CDR3 protein: CASSELPSGANVLTF

D gene: -
clone size: many
V gene: TRBV6-5
J gene: TRBJ2-7
CDR3 DNA: TGTGCCAGCAGTTACGCCGGCCAGGGGGGGTCTGACGAGCAGTACTTC
CDR3 protein: CASSYAGQGGSDEQYF

D gene: TRBD1
clone size: -
V gene: TRBV29-1
J gene: TRBJ2-3
CDR3 DNA: TGCAGCGTTTTCTCCCCGGGACAGAGTTCAGATACGCAGTATTTT
CDR3 protein: CSVFSPGQSSDTQYF

D gene: TRBD2
clone size: few
V gene: TRBV4-3
J gene: TRBJ2-1
CDR3 DNA: TGCGCCAGCAGCCAAGACCCACTAGCGGGGCTCTACAATGAGCAGTTCTTC
CDR3 protein: CASSQDPLAGLYNEQFF

D gene: -
clone size: -
V gene: TRBV7-9
J gene: TRBJ2-1
CDR3 DNA: TGTGCCAGCAGCTGGGGAGAAGTGGACAATGAGCAGTTCTTC
CDR3 protein: CASSWGEVDNEQFF

D gene: -
clone size: -
V gene: TRBV6-6
J gene: TRBJ2-3
CDR3 DNA: TGTGCCAGCAGTTACCCCTCAGTAGCCCAATCCACAGATACGCGGTATTTT
CDR3 protein: CASSYPSVAQSTDTRYF

D gene: -
clone size: -
V gene: TRBV20-1
J gene: TRBJ2-5
CDR3 DNA: TGCAGTGCTAGAGGCGCTTGGACCCAAGAGACCCAGTACTTC
CDR3 protein: CSARGAWTQETQYF

D gene: -
clone size: -
V gene: TRBV12-3/TRBV12-4
J gene: TRBJ2-7
CDR3 DNA: TGTGCCAGCAGTCCGGGACTCATATCCTACGAGCAGTACTTC
CDR3 protein: CASSPGLISYEQYF

D gene: TRBD1
clone size: once
V gene: TRBV11-2
J gene: TRBJ2-5
CDR3 DNA: TGTGCCAGCAGCCAGAGACAGGGGGGGAACTACAATGAGCAGTACTTC
CDR3 protein: CASSQRQGGNYNEQYF

D gene: -
clone size: -
V gene: TRBV6-6
J gene: TRBJ1-2
CDR3 DNA: TGTGCCAGCTTTCGAGTCTATGGCTACACCTTC
CDR3 protein: CASFRVYGYTF

D gene: -
clone size: few
V gene: TRBV2
J gene: TRBJ2-3
CDR3 DNA: TGTGCCAGCAGAGACGTGCGAACAGATACGCAGTATTTT
CDR3 protein: CASRDVRTDTQYF

D gene: TRBD1
clone size: -
V gene: TRBV29-1
J gene: TRBJ1-1
CDR3 DNA: TGCAGCGCTGGGGGACAGGGGGCGGGCACTGAAGCTTTCTTT
CDR3 protein: CSAGGQGAGTEAFF

D gene: -
clone size: few
V gene: TRBV4-2
J gene: TRBJ2-4
CDR3 DNA: TGTGCCAGCAGTGATACAGGGCGCCCGTCGGGCATTCAGTACTTC
CDR3 protein: CASSDTGRPSGIQYF

D gene: TRBD1
clone size: few
V gene: TRBV7-2
J gene: TRBJ1-2
CDR3 DNA: TGTGCCAGCAGCTCACTAGACAGGGCTTGGAGCTACACCTTC
CDR3 protein: CASSSLDRAWSYTF

D gene: -
clone size: -
V gene: TRBV2
J gene: TRBJ2-5
CDR3 DNA: TGTGCCAGCTCCGTATCGGAGACCCAGTACTTC
CDR3 protein: CASSVSETQYF

D gene: -
clone size: -
V gene: TRBV11-2
J gene: TRBJ2-1
CDR3 DNA: TGTGCCAGCAGCTTCGGGGGGCAAGAGCAGTTCTTC
CDR3 protein: CASSFGGQEQFF

D gene: -
clone size: few
V gene: TRBV29-1
J gene: TRBJ1-2
CDR3 DNA: TGCAGCGTCCTCCCGGGAGGGGAATATGGCTACACCTTC
CDR3 protein: CSVLPGGEYGYTF

D gene: TRBD2
clone size: -
V gene: TRBV10-3
J gene: TRBJ2-3
CDR3 DNA: TGTGCCATCAGTGAGTCCCAGCGGGGGGCCCAAGGCCATACGCAGTATTTT
CDR3 protein: CAISESQRGAQGHTQYF

D gene: TRBD1
clone size: -
V gene: TRBV9
J gene: TRBJ1-5
CDR3 DNA: TGTGCCAGCAGCGCGACAGGGGCGGACAATCAGCCCCAGCATTTT
CDR3 protein: CASSATGADNQPQHF

D gene: -
clone size: -
V gene: TRBV5-6
J gene: TRBJ2-5
CDR3 DNA: TGTGCCAGCAGCTTGGTCTCGGGGACCCAGTACTTC
CDR3 protein: CASSLVSGTQYF

D gene: -
clone size: -
V gene: TRBV20-1
J gene: TRBJ2-1
CDR3 DNA: TGCAGTGCTAGTTGGGGATTCGCGGACAATGAGCAGTTCTTC
CDR3 protein: CSASWGFADNEQFF

D gene: -
clone size: few
V gene: TRBV20-1
J gene: TRBJ2-2
CDR3 DNA: TGCAGTGCTAGACAGGCAATCACCGGGGAGCTGTTTTTT
CDR3 protein: CSARQAITGELFF

D gene: TRBD1
clone size: -
V gene: TRBV5-6
J gene: TRBJ2-7
CDR3 DNA: TGTGCCAGCAGCTGGACCGGGACAGGGAACTGCGAGCAGTACTTC
CDR3 protein: CASSWTGTGNCEQYF

D gene: -
clone size: -
V gene: TRBV7-9
J gene: TRBJ1-6
CDR3 DNA: TGTGCCAGCAGCCCAACCCCAGAGACTAATTCACCCCTCCACTTT
CDR3 protein: CASSPTPETNSPLHF